Given below is one TCR beta chain in context. Its antigen is unidentified. Researchers took RNA transcripts and amplified the TCR beta CDR3 regions from them. Initially, a first-round RT-PCR of the TCR CDR3 employed the HTBI primer set. TCRdb re-derived calls from the multiplex PCR reads in MiXCR, one entry per CDR3 protein. Of more than 450,000 distinct CDR3 sequences in the sample, about 20% were seen once. This CDR3 region has 15 residues. From germline, CDR1 is LGHNA and CDR2 YNFKEQ. With V trimmed by 5 bases and J by 5 bases, 9 bases remained unmatched. Patients with uncontrolled infections, other autoimmune diseases, pregnancy or lactation were excluded. Each diagnosis drew on symptoms, thyroxine, TRAb, thyroid ultrasound and orbital computed tomography findings. The entry originates in a study of T cells in Graves' hyperthyroidism and ophthalmopathy. Findings of the study overall: Researchers found most expanded thyroid clonotypes above 0.001 in blood as well.

V gene TRBV4-2 combines with J gene TRBJ2-3, with 8 bases identical to TRBD1. This TCR derives from a middle-aged man with Graves' ophthalmopathy. The specimen was blood. CDR3 sequence: CASSDRDRPRDTQYF. The CDR3 DNA reads TGTGCCAGCAGCGACCGGGACAGGCCCAGAGATACGCAGTATTTT.